These T cell receptor beta chains were read from a single sample in a study of blood T cell repertoires in COVID-19. Some clones are missing from TCRdb's copy, which holds only in-frame ones; the method was immunoSEQ multiplex PCR. This sample has 200,000 to 250,000 clones, with about 90% found just once. Material: peripheral blood. The receptors originated from a man aged 25-45 years with acute or convalescent COVID-19. CDR3s include the opening cysteine and the closing phenylalanine or tryptophan. The order of the fields is J gene, clone size, D gene, V gene, CDR3 DNA, CDR3 protein. D genes are given only for firm matches. Size is omitted from some rows. Given values are once, few, many or a class for expanded clones.

TRBJ2-5 | - | - | TRBV5-5 | TGTGCCAGCAGCTTGGGAGCTAGCGTCAATGCCCAGTACTTC | CASSLGASVNAQYF
TRBJ2-1 | - | TRBD2 | TRBV19 | TGTGCCAGTAGTTTTGGGGACTACGAGCAGTTCTTC | CASSFGDYEQFF
TRBJ1-3 | - | - | TRBV5-1 | TGCGCCAGCAGCTTGGCCGTCAGCTCTGGAAACACCATATATTTT | CASSLAVSSGNTIYF
TRBJ2-7 | - | TRBD2 | TRBV7-8 | TGTGTCTCAATGGAGACTAGCGGGGGCACCTACGAGCAGTACTTC | CVSMETSGGTYEQYF
TRBJ2-7 | - | - | TRBV7-9 | TGTGCCAGCAGCCAAAGAGGTGGCATATTCCGAGAGCAGTACTTC | CASSQRGGIFREQYF
TRBJ2-4 | - | - | TRBV28 | TGTGCCAGCAGCCAGGGCTCGCGTTCAGTTCAGTACTTC | CASSQGSRSVQYF
TRBJ2-7 | few | - | TRBV5-1 | TGCGCCAGCAGCTTGGGGGACACCATTGAGCAGTACTTC | CASSLGDTIEQYF
TRBJ2-3 | - | TRBD1 | TRBV6-4 | TGTGCCAGCAGTGACCTTACAGGGGACGGCACAGATACGCAGTATTTT | CASSDLTGDGTDTQYF
TRBJ2-1 | once | TRBD2 | TRBV5-1 | TGCGCCAGCAGCTTGCAAGGACTAGCGGGATTCGATGAGCAGTTCTTC | CASSLQGLAGFDEQFF
TRBJ2-5 | - | - | TRBV21-1 | TGTGCCAGCAGCAAAGGGCAGGGAGAGACCCAGTACTTC | CASSKGQGETQYF
TRBJ2-6 | - | TRBD2 | TRBV10-3 | TGTGCCATCAGCGGAGGGACTAGCAGACGCTCTGGGGCCAACGTCCTGACTTTC | CAISGGTSRRSGANVLTF
TRBJ2-5 | - | - | TRBV7-3 | TGTGCCAGCAGCTTAAATGGACAGGCGGGGGAGACCCAGTACTTC | CASSLNGQAGETQYF
TRBJ2-1 | once | - | TRBV9 | TGTGCCAGCAGCGTAGCTATCGAGATTAACAATGAGCAGTTCTTC | CASSVAIEINNEQFF
TRBJ2-3 | - | TRBD1 | TRBV6-5 | TGTGCCAGCAGCAAGGACAGGGGATACACAGATACGCAGTATTTT | CASSKDRGYTDTQYF
TRBJ2-1 | - | - | TRBV12-3/TRBV12-4 | TGTGCCAGCAGTTCCTCTAGGGGTGGTGAGCAGTTCTTC | CASSSSRGGEQFF
TRBJ2-4 | - | TRBD2 | TRBV28 | TGTGCCAGCAGTTTACGGATCTTGGGGACTAGGGGGAACATTCAGTACTTC | CASSLRILGTRGNIQYF
TRBJ1-1 | - | - | TRBV10-3 | TGTGCCACCGCTCGAGGGAGGGACACTGAAGCTTTCTTT | CATARGRDTEAFF
TRBJ1-2 | - | TRBD1 | TRBV6-5 | TGTGCCAGCAGCCCACGGGGGACAGATGGCTACACCTTC | CASSPRGTDGYTF
TRBJ2-3 | once | - | TRBV28 | TGTGCCAGCAGCCCCTCGTCTACCACAGATACGCAGTATTTT | CASSPSSTTDTQYF
TRBJ2-3 | once | - | TRBV30 | TGTGCCTGGAGTGCAACAGATACGCAGTATTTT | CAWSATDTQYF
TRBJ2-1 | few | - | TRBV18 | TGTGCCAGCTCAACTTATATTAGCTCCTACAATGAGCAGTTCTTC | CASSTYISSYNEQFF
TRBJ2-3 | - | TRBD1 | TRBV6-5 | TGTGCCATCAACAGGGGGCAGACAGATACGCAGTATTTT | CAINRGQTDTQYF
TRBJ2-1 | once | - | TRBV7-6 | TGTGCCAGCAGCTTAGGGCGGGGAGGCTCCTACAATGAGCAGTTCTTC | CASSLGRGGSYNEQFF
TRBJ1-4 | - | - | TRBV30 | TGTGCCTGGAGTGGGGTTCAGGGGCGGGATGAAAAACTGTTTTTT | CAWSGVQGRDEKLFF
TRBJ2-1 | - | TRBD1 | TRBV4-1 | TGCGCCAGCAGCCAAGCGGGAGGACAGGGGTATGAGCAGTTCTTC | CASSQAGGQGYEQFF
TRBJ1-2 | - | - | TRBV28 | TGTGCCAGCAGTTTATACGGCTATGGCTACACCTTC | CASSLYGYGYTF
TRBJ1-1 | - | TRBD1 | TRBV6-6 | TGTGCCAGCAGTTCCTACAGGGGTATCGGCACTGAAGCTTTCTTT | CASSSYRGIGTEAFF
TRBJ2-3 | - | TRBD2 | TRBV5-1 | TGCGCCAGCAGCAAAGAGGGACTAGAGGGAGATACGCAGTATTTT | CASSKEGLEGDTQYF
TRBJ1-1 | - | TRBD1 | TRBV6-6 | TGTGCCAGCAGTACGGGACAGGGGGCATTTATGGCTTTCTTT | CASSTGQGAFMAFF
TRBJ2-5 | few | - | TRBV27 | TGTGCCAGCAGTTTGGGTGGTGCGGTCCAAGAGACCCAGTACTTC | CASSLGGAVQETQYF
TRBJ1-2 | - | TRBD1 | TRBV6-5 | TGTGCCAGGGGGGGACAGGGATATCCTAACTATGGCTACACCTTC | CARGGQGYPNYGYTF
TRBJ1-2 | once | TRBD1 | TRBV18 | TGTGCCAGCTCACCGACCTCGGACAGGGGGCCCACCTCCTATGGCTACACCTTC | CASSPTSDRGPTSYGYTF
TRBJ1-5 | - | - | TRBV19 | TGTGCCAGTAGTATAGTGGCCGGGGGGCATCAGCCCCAGCATTTT | CASSIVAGGHQPQHF
TRBJ1-3 | - | TRBD1 | TRBV5-1 | TGCGCCAGCAGCCCGTCGGGACAGGGGGCGCCTGGAAACACCATATATTTT | CASSPSGQGAPGNTIYF
TRBJ1-2 | - | TRBD1 | TRBV29-1 | TGCAGCGTTGAGGGGACAGCACTCTATGGCTACACCTTC | CSVEGTALYGYTF
TRBJ1-1 | - | - | TRBV27 | TGTGCCAGCAGGCCGTACAGGGTCGACACTGAAGCTTTCTTT | CASRPYRVDTEAFF
TRBJ1-2 | - | - | TRBV5-6 | TGTGCCAGCAGCTTTGTCGAGGATGGCTACACCTTC | CASSFVEDGYTF
TRBJ2-2 | - | TRBD2 | TRBV5-5 | TGTGCCAGCAGCTTGGGTCTAAGACTAGCGGGAGACACCGGGGAGCTGTTTTTT | CASSLGLRLAGDTGELFF
TRBJ1-2 | - | - | TRBV6-5 | TGTGCCAGCAGGGCGACAGTAAACTATGGCTACACCTTC | CASRATVNYGYTF
TRBJ2-3 | - | TRBD2 | TRBV9 | TGTGCCAGCGGTTCGGGGGGTACGCAGTATTTT | CASGSGGTQYF